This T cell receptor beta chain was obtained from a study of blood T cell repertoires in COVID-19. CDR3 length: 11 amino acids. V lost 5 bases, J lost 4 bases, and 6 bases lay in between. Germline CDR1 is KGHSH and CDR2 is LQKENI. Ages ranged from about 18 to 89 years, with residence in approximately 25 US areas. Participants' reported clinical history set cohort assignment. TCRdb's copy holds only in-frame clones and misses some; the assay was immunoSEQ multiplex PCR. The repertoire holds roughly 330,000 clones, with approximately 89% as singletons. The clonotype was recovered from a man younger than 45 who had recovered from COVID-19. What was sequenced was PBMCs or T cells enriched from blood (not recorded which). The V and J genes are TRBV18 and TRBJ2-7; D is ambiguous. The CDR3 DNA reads TGTGCCAGCTCAGCGGAATACGAGCAGTACTTC. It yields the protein CASSAEYEQYF.